This T cell receptor beta chain was recovered during a study of T cell responses to AZD1222 COVID-19 vaccine. The study, taken as a whole, reports: Repertoire collection took place solely once the T cell response had peaked. Clonal diversity was possibly underestimated, and white British individuals and females predominated among donors.

Notes on this clone: What it binds is not known.

Generated by immunoSEQ multiplex PCR, the TCRdb table keeps only in-frame clones and is missing some. The sample yields 95,000 to 100,000 clones, more than 75% seen once. The CDR3 is made up of 15 amino acids. Looked up from germline, CDR1 is LGHNT and CDR2 is FRNRAP. Unmatched junction bases numbered 7, after V lost 5 bases and J lost 2 bases. This sequence was found in an adult in good health. V is TRBV12-5 and J is TRBJ2-7; 9 bases agree with TRBD1. This sample comprised peripheral blood, obtained on day 0 of AZD1222 vaccination. CDR3: CASGTPGQGTYEQYF. Written as DNA, the CDR3 is TGTGCTAGTGGTACCCCGGGACAGGGAACCTACGAGCAGTACTTC.